This TCR beta chain was sequenced for a study of blood T cell repertoires in COVID-19. The wider study: Whether acute or convalescent, the COVID-19 samples came from the United States, Italy and Spain.

Under the authors' procedure: Estimates of nucleated cell counts were drawn from the amplification of reference gene primers. TCRdb's table, derived via immunoSEQ multiplex PCR, lists solely in-frame clones and lacks some. V and J calls and clone size are as listed in that table; D and trimming were resolved from the DNA. The sample includes about 270,000 clones, roughly 84% of them seen just once. This CDR3 comprises 15 residues. CDR1 is MDHEN and CDR2 is SYDVKM in the germline V gene. Trimming shortened V by 5 bases and J by 3 bases, and 16 bases separated the two germline ends. The sequenced material came from peripheral blood. This chain links TRBV28 with TRBJ2-5; TRBD2 might be the D (5 bases). The TCR comes from a young woman with acute or convalescent COVID-19. This CDR3 reads CASSPAWMGEETQYF. CDR3 nucleotide sequence: TGTGCCAGCAGTCCCGCGTGGATGGGAGAAGAGACCCAGTACTTC.